A single sample is the source of the 13 T cell receptor beta chains below, sequenced in a study of PD-L1 blockade in urothelial cancer. Generated by immunoSEQ multiplex PCR, the TCRdb table keeps only in-frame clones and is missing some. Of tens of thousands of clones in the sample, 84% were seen once. Time point in this sample: pretreatment peripheral blood. The source material was PBMCs, sampled around atezolizumab (anti-PD-L1) treatment. These receptors originate from a man between 60 and 70 years old with urothelial cancer.

The chain carries TRBV4-1 and TRBJ2-7; a weak D match, TRBD2 (6 bases). Deletions cut 4 bases from V and 6 bases from J, with 16 bases between. Germline CDR1 is MGHRA and CDR2 is YSYEKL. The CDR3 runs 14 residues. CDR3 DNA: TGCGCCAGCAGCCCCTCGGCGGGGCGCTTCGAGCAGTACTTC. Its protein product is CASSPSAGRFEQYF.

The gene calls are TRBV4-2 and TRBJ1-2; no clear D. Looked up from germline, CDR1 is LGHNA and CDR2 is YNFKEQ. V lost 5 bases and J lost 8, with 15 bases in between. This CDR3 is 13 amino acids long. The CDR3 DNA reads as TGTGCCAGCAGCTTGGTCCCAGGAGGAGGCTACACCTTC. Translated, it gives CASSLVPGGGYTF.

The chain is built from TRBV7-2 and TRBJ2-2; D is unclear. The germline gives CDR1 SGHTA, CDR2 FQGNSA. The CDR3 length is 12 residues. The V and J ends lost 5 bases and 6 bases respectively, with 7 bases between them. This CDR3 reads CASSPAAGELFF. The CDR3 DNA follows: TGTGCCAGCAGCCCCGCGGCCGGGGAGCTGTTTTTT.

The chain employs TRBV5-1 and TRBJ1-4, with D perhaps TRBD1 (5 bases). This CDR3 has 15 amino acids. Trimming cost V 2 bases and J 6 bases, with 14 bases left between them. The V gene's germline CDR1 is SGHRS and CDR2 YFSETQ. CDR3: CASSFDGGNDEKLFF. CDR3 sequence (DNA): TGCGCCAGCAGCTTCGACGGGGGGAACGATGAAAAACTGTTTTTT.

The V and J genes are TRBV27 and TRBJ2-3, with TRBD1 matching over 11 bases. Trimming cost V 5 bases and J 3 bases; bases outside gene matches: 7. The CDR3 is 16 residues long. Germline values: CDR1 MNHEY, CDR2 SMNVEV (reference sequence). The DNA for the CDR3 is TGTGCCAGCAGTCCACAGGACAGGGGGCAAACAGATACGCAGTATTTT. Residues: CASSPQDRGQTDTQYF.

The chain carries TRBV5-4 and TRBJ1-1; D not certain. The CDR3 is 13 amino acids. Trimming shortened V by 4 bases and J by 4 bases, and 11 bases separated the two germline ends. Per the germline V gene, CDR1 is SGHNT and CDR2 is YYREEE (reference sequence). The DNA of the CDR3 is TGTGCCAGCAGCACCGAAGCGGGCACTGAAGCTTTCTTT. This translates into CASSTEAGTEAFF.

This clone is a singleton in its sample. The chain employs TRBV11-2 and TRBJ2-3; D unresolved. Deletions cut 1 base from V and 2 bases from J, with 7 bases between. The germline V gene encodes CDR1 SGHAT and CDR2 FQNNGV. The CDR3 sequence is 14 residues long. As DNA, the CDR3 is TGTGCCAGCAGCTTAGGGCCCGACACAGATACGCAGTATTTT. Translation gives CASSLGPDTDTQYF.

V is TRBV10-3 and J is TRBJ2-7; weak D call: TRBD1 (6 bases). V shed 8 bases and J shed 1 base, with 9 bases lying between them. The germline CDR1 and CDR2 sequences are ENHRY and SYGVKD. This CDR3 is built from 12 residues. CDR3 residues: CAIGDNSYEQYF. Written as DNA, the CDR3 is TGTGCCATCGGGGACAATTCCTACGAGCAGTACTTC.

This clone has only one observation. CDR3 protein: CASSQEAQGQGYSPLHF. CDR3 DNA: TGCGCCAGCAGCCAAGAGGCCCAGGGCCAGGGCTATTCACCCCTCCACTTT. The chain carries TRBV4-3 and TRBJ1-6; the D gene is possibly TRBD1 (5 bases). The germline V and J ends were trimmed by 0 bases and 8 bases, with 17 bases remaining between them. CDR1 and CDR2 (germline): LGHNA, YSLEER. The CDR3 totals 17 residues.

The table lists this clone with a count of one. The chain couples TRBV6-1 to TRBJ2-5; the D gene is possibly TRBD2 (6 bases). CDR1 MNHNS and CDR2 SASEGT come from the germline V gene. CDR3 length: 14 residues. V lost 3 bases, J lost 4 bases, and 12 bases lay in between. The CDR3 loop is CASSDYWRGETQYF. The CDR3 DNA reads TGTGCCAGCAGTGATTACTGGAGGGGAGAGACCCAGTACTTC.

V and J are TRBV7-8 and TRBJ2-1; 11 bases agree with TRBD1. The CDR3 is made up of 15 amino acids. Germline V CDR1 and CDR2: SGHVS, FQNEAQ. V lost 5 bases, J lost 7 bases, and 7 bases stayed unmatched. The CDR3 reads CASSLPDRGRNEQFF. CDR3 bases: TGTGCCAGCAGCCTCCCGGACAGGGGGCGTAATGAGCAGTTCTTC.

CDR3 loop: CASSLVRGQGYGYTF. The CDR3 bases are TGTGCCAGCAGCTTAGTGAGGGGGCAAGGGTATGGCTACACCTTC. The genes are TRBV7-2 and TRBJ1-2; TRBD1 agrees at 7 bases. Germline values: CDR1 SGHTA, CDR2 FQGNSA. The CDR3 covers 15 residues. V trimming: 1 base; J trimming: 5 bases; junction bases outside the gene matches: 7. Combining the CDR3 with reference TRBV7-2 and TRBJ1-2 gives the whole variable domain GAGVSQSPSNKVTEKGKDVELRCDPISGHTALYWYRQSLGQGLEFLIYFQGNSAPDKSGLPSDRFSAERTGGSVSTLTIQRTQQEDSAVYLCASSLVRGQGYGYTFGSGTRLTVV.

The chain joins TRBV7-7 to TRBJ2-5; D ambiguous. Germline V gives CDR1 SSHAT, CDR2 FNYEAQ (reference sequence). The V gene lost 5 bases and the J gene lost 2 bases, with 9 bases spanning the gap. The CDR3 runs to 13 residues. The CDR3 region is CASSPSAQETQYF. The CDR3 region has the DNA TGTGCCAGCAGCCCCAGCGCACAAGAGACCCAGTACTTC. The full variable domain, with the rest looked up from reference TRBV7-7 and TRBJ2-5, is GAGVSQSPRYKVTKRGQDVTLRCDPISSHATLYWYQQALGQGPEFLTYFNYEAQPDKSGLPSDRFSAERPEGSISTLTIQRTEQRDSAMYRCASSPSAQETQYFGPGTRLLVL.